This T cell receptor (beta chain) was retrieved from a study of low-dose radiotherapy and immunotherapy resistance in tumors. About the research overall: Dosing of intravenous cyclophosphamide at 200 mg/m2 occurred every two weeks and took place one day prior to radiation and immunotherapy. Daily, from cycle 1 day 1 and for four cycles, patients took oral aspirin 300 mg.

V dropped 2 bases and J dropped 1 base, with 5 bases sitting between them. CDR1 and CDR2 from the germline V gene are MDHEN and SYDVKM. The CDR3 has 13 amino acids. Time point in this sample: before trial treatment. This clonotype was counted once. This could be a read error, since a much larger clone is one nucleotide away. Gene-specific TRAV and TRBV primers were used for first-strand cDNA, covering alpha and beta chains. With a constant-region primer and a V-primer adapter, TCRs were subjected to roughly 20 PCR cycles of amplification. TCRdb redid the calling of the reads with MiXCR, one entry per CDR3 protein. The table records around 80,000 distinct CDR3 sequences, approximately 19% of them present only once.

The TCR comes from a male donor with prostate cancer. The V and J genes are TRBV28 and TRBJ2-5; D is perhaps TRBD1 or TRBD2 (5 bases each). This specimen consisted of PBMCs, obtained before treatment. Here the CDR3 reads CASSLGTQETQYF. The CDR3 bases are TGTGCCAGCAGTTTAGGGACCCAAGAGACCCAGTACTTC.